A selection of T cell receptor beta chains follows, all from one sample in a study of blood T cell repertoires in COVID-19. Repertoires were generated with immunoSEQ multiplex PCR, while TCRdb's copy carries only in-frame clones and drops some. This sample yields some 260,000 clones, of which around 89% are seen a single time; under 10% belongs to the top ten. Sequenced: PBMCs or T cells enriched from blood (not recorded which). The source of these receptors is a man aged 40-50 years who had recovered from COVID-19. CDR3s include the opening cysteine and the closing phenylalanine or tryptophan. D genes are given only for firm matches. Size is omitted from some rows. Given values are once, few, many or a class for expanded clones.

d_gene: TRBD2
abundance: NA
j_gene: TRBJ2-1
v_gene: TRBV7-8
CDR3aa: CASSPGRGGSYNEQFF
CDR3nt: TGTGCCAGCAGCCCGGGGCGGGGGGGCTCCTACAATGAGCAGTTCTTC

d_gene: TRBD1
abundance: few
j_gene: TRBJ1-2
v_gene: TRBV28
CDR3aa: CASSLDRGLGGYTF
CDR3nt: TGTGCCAGCAGCCTGGACAGGGGTTTAGGTGGCTACACCTTC

d_gene: NA
abundance: NA
j_gene: TRBJ2-5
v_gene: TRBV7-2
CDR3aa: CASSFTVNQETQYF
CDR3nt: TGTGCCAGCAGCTTCACAGTAAACCAAGAGACCCAGTACTTC

d_gene: NA
abundance: NA
j_gene: TRBJ1-3
v_gene: TRBV19
CDR3aa: CASRWASGNTIYF
CDR3nt: TGTGCCAGTAGATGGGCCTCTGGAAACACCATATATTTT

d_gene: TRBD1
abundance: NA
j_gene: TRBJ1-1
v_gene: TRBV11-3
CDR3aa: CASSREGAGNTEAFF
CDR3nt: TGTGCCAGCAGCCGGGAGGGGGCGGGAAACACTGAAGCTTTCTTT

d_gene: TRBD1
abundance: NA
j_gene: TRBJ1-6
v_gene: TRBV7-8
CDR3aa: CASSGLGGQTNSPLHF
CDR3nt: TGTGCCAGCAGTGGTTTAGGGGGACAGACCAATTCACCCCTCCACTTT

d_gene: NA
abundance: NA
j_gene: TRBJ2-7
v_gene: TRBV7-8
CDR3aa: CASSQGAGRGADEQYF
CDR3nt: TGTGCCAGCAGCCAAGGCGCGGGGAGGGGGGCCGACGAGCAGTACTTC

d_gene: TRBD1
abundance: NA
j_gene: TRBJ1-4
v_gene: TRBV28
CDR3aa: CASRTHRGFDEKLFF
CDR3nt: TGTGCCAGCAGAACGCACAGGGGTTTTGATGAAAAACTGTTTTTT

d_gene: NA
abundance: NA
j_gene: TRBJ2-1
v_gene: TRBV6-5
CDR3aa: CASSYTETGNEQFF
CDR3nt: TGTGCCAGCAGTTACACCGAGACTGGTAATGAGCAGTTCTTC

d_gene: NA
abundance: NA
j_gene: TRBJ2-5
v_gene: TRBV19
CDR3aa: CASSIWGPETQYF
CDR3nt: TGTGCCAGTAGTATATGGGGGCCAGAGACCCAGTACTTC

d_gene: TRBD1
abundance: once
j_gene: TRBJ2-7
v_gene: TRBV5-1
CDR3aa: CASSFEGGTSSYEQYF
CDR3nt: TGCGCCAGCAGCTTCGAAGGGGGCACGAGCTCCTACGAGCAGTACTTC

d_gene: TRBD2
abundance: NA
j_gene: TRBJ2-1
v_gene: TRBV7-8
CDR3aa: CASIELRRLAGGGDEQFF
CDR3nt: TGTGCCAGCATCGAACTCCGAAGACTAGCGGGGGGTGGGGATGAGCAGTTCTTC

d_gene: NA
abundance: NA
j_gene: TRBJ1-3
v_gene: TRBV5-1
CDR3aa: CASSLQSSGNTIYF
CDR3nt: TGCGCCAGCAGCTTGCAATCCTCTGGAAACACCATATATTTT

d_gene: NA
abundance: NA
j_gene: TRBJ1-3
v_gene: TRBV6-6
CDR3aa: CASSATGTRNTIYF
CDR3nt: TGTGCCAGCAGTGCGACCGGGACACGTAACACCATATATTTT

d_gene: TRBD2
abundance: NA
j_gene: TRBJ2-2
v_gene: TRBV5-4
CDR3aa: CASSLVKLAGVNTGELFF
CDR3nt: TGTGCCAGCAGCTTGGTAAAACTAGCGGGTGTGAACACCGGGGAGCTGTTTTTT

d_gene: TRBD1
abundance: NA
j_gene: TRBJ2-7
v_gene: TRBV6-5
CDR3aa: CASRLDRGFAYEQYF
CDR3nt: TGTGCCAGCAGACTGGACAGGGGGTTCGCCTACGAGCAGTACTTC

d_gene: NA
abundance: NA
j_gene: TRBJ2-2
v_gene: TRBV5-5
CDR3aa: CASTLVSQGNTGELFF
CDR3nt: TGTGCCAGCACCTTGGTTTCGCAGGGTAATACCGGGGAGCTGTTTTTT

d_gene: TRBD1
abundance: NA
j_gene: TRBJ2-1
v_gene: TRBV11-1
CDR3aa: CASSFVQGTYNEQFF
CDR3nt: TGTGCCAGCAGCTTCGTACAGGGGACCTACAATGAGCAGTTCTTC

d_gene: NA
abundance: NA
j_gene: TRBJ1-1
v_gene: TRBV28
CDR3aa: CASSLGGTVTEAFF
CDR3nt: TGTGCCAGCAGTTTAGGGGGCACCGTCACTGAAGCTTTCTTT

d_gene: NA
abundance: NA
j_gene: TRBJ2-2
v_gene: TRBV21-1
CDR3aa: CASTGIAGTNTGELFF
CDR3nt: TGTGCCAGCACTGGGATAGCGGGGACGAACACCGGGGAGCTGTTTTTT

d_gene: TRBD1
abundance: NA
j_gene: TRBJ1-2
v_gene: TRBV29-1
CDR3aa: CSVGQGAYGYTF
CDR3nt: TGCAGCGTTGGACAGGGAGCCTATGGCTACACCTTC

d_gene: TRBD2
abundance: NA
j_gene: TRBJ2-1
v_gene: TRBV4-1
CDR3aa: CASSQDSASGKVNEQFF
CDR3nt: TGCGCCAGCAGCCAAGATAGCGCTAGCGGGAAGGTAAATGAGCAGTTCTTC

d_gene: NA
abundance: NA
j_gene: TRBJ1-4
v_gene: TRBV25-1
CDR3aa: CASSETRGATNEKLFF
CDR3nt: TGTGCCAGCAGTGAGACGCGGGGCGCAACTAATGAAAAACTGTTTTTT

d_gene: NA
abundance: NA
j_gene: TRBJ2-7
v_gene: TRBV10-1
CDR3aa: CASPGSRGDGEQYF
CDR3nt: TGCGCCAGCCCTGGGAGCAGGGGGGACGGCGAGCAGTACTTC

d_gene: NA
abundance: NA
j_gene: TRBJ2-7
v_gene: TRBV7-9
CDR3aa: CASSLLSGSSYEQYF
CDR3nt: TGTGCCAGCAGCTTATTATCCGGGAGCTCCTACGAGCAGTACTTC

d_gene: TRBD1
abundance: NA
j_gene: TRBJ2-7
v_gene: TRBV29-1
CDR3aa: CSVLQGSSYEQYF
CDR3nt: TGCAGCGTTTTACAGGGGAGCTCCTACGAGCAGTACTTC

d_gene: TRBD1
abundance: once
j_gene: TRBJ2-7
v_gene: TRBV29-1
CDR3aa: CSVLPTGTGPYEQYF
CDR3nt: TGCAGCGTCCTACCGACCGGGACAGGCCCCTACGAGCAGTACTTC

d_gene: TRBD1
abundance: NA
j_gene: TRBJ2-1
v_gene: TRBV7-8
CDR3aa: CASSLVGGHPGQRNYNEQFF
CDR3nt: TGTGCCAGCAGCTTAGTTGGTGGGCACCCGGGACAGAGAAACTACAATGAGCAGTTCTTC